A single sample is the source of the 27 T cell receptor beta chains below, sequenced in a study of blood T cells in healthy people across ages. Then a second PCR, running about 6 to 12 cycles, was carried out with a sample-barcoded 5' primer and a J-beta primer mix. TCRdb used MiXCR to reprocess the 5' RACE reads, holding one entry per CDR3 protein. The table records roughly 1 million distinct CDR3 sequences, about 25% of them present only once. These same data were also listed under a study on T cells of mothers and their children.

Sequencing used blood. All receptors come from a girl aged 2 to 10 in good health.

This clonotype has more than one count but fewer than ten. The V gene is TRBV6-1, the J gene TRBJ1-6; the D gene is possibly TRBD1 (5 bases). Germline-derived CDR1 and CDR2 are MNHNS and SASEGT. This CDR3 has 15 residues. The V end was cut by 3 bases, the J end by 3 bases, with 9 bases between. As DNA, the CDR3 is TGTGCCAGCAGTGAGGGGGAATTCTATAATTCACCCCTCCACTTT. Translated: CASSEGEFYNSPLHF.

CDR3 protein: CSASPGTDWSPLHF. CDR3 bases: TGCAGTGCTTCTCCAGGGACCGATTGGTCACCCCTCCACTTT. This chain uses TRBV20-1 with TRBJ1-6; TRBD1 might be the D (5 bases). The V gene lost 5 bases and the J gene lost 10 bases, with 18 bases spanning the gap. The V gene's germline CDR1 is DFQATT and CDR2 SNEGSKA (reference sequence). This CDR3 is 14 amino acids long.

The chain links TRBV29-1 to TRBJ2-7; D is ambiguous. The CDR3 consists of 11 residues. Germline V gene data show CDR1 as SQVTM and CDR2 as ANQGSEA. V lost 6 bases and J lost 3, with 9 bases in between. The CDR3, as DNA: TGCAGCGTCCTCTTAGGCTACGAGCAGTACTTC. Its translation is CSVLLGYEQYF.

This clonotype turned up a few times. The chain joins TRBV9 to TRBJ2-5; D remains ambiguous. The CDR3 is 13 residues long. The V end was cut by 4 bases, the J end by 5 bases, with 12 bases between. Germline lookup yields CDR1 SGDLS and CDR2 YYNGEE. The CDR3 is CASSLSTAETQYF. CDR3 coding DNA: TGTGCCAGCAGCCTCTCCACTGCGGAGACCCAGTACTTC.

The J gene is TRBJ2-3, the V gene TRBV28; D remains unclear. V was clipped by 1 base and J by 2 bases, with 7 bases between them. The CDR3 contains 14 residues. Germline V gives CDR1 MDHEN, CDR2 SYDVKM. The CDR3 protein is CASSLLVFTDTQYF. The CDR3, as DNA: TGTGCCAGCAGTTTATTGGTTTTCACAGATACGCAGTATTTT.

This clonotype was seen a few times. The chain joins TRBV4-2 to TRBJ2-7, with 11 bases identical to TRBD2. Germline values: CDR1 LGHNA, CDR2 YNFKEQ. The J segment lost 5 bases and the V segment lost 4 bases, leaving 7 bases of the junction unmatched. This CDR3 contains 15 residues. CDR3 region: CASSLIAGGTNEQYF. The CDR3 nucleotides are TGTGCCAGCAGCCTTATAGCGGGGGGGACTAACGAGCAGTACTTC.

This clonotype was seen a few times. V gene TRBV5-1 combines with J gene TRBJ2-7; 8 positions match TRBD2. This CDR3 is 16 amino acids long. V was clipped by 7 bases and J by 3 bases; unmatched bases: 15. Germline V gives CDR1 SGHRS, CDR2 YFSETQ. CDR3: CASATNLAGYNYEQYF. The CDR3 bases are TGCGCCAGCGCGACAAACCTAGCGGGCTATAACTACGAGCAGTACTTC.

The DNA of the CDR3 is TGTGCCAGCAGTGAAGCTGGAAAAACAACTGGGGGACGGATCCAAGAGACCCAGTACTTC. Its protein product is CASSEAGKTTGGRIQETQYF. The V gene is TRBV25-1, the J gene TRBJ2-5; either TRBD1 or TRBD2 may supply D (5 bases each). Deletions cut 2 bases from V and 1 base from J, with 26 bases between. Germline loops: CDR1 MGHDK, CDR2 SYGVNS. CDR3 length equals 20 residues.

This clonotype turned up a few times. The genes are TRBV28 and TRBJ2-1; weak D call: TRBD2 (5 bases). From germline, CDR1 is MDHEN and CDR2 SYDVKM. This CDR3 is 13 amino acids long. V lost 11 bases and J lost 8, with 19 bases in between. This CDR3 is CAVRGAKIHEQFF. The CDR3 nucleotides read TGTGCCGTCCGGGGAGCGAAGATCCATGAGCAGTTCTTC.

The chain employs TRBV12-3 or TRBV12-4 and TRBJ2-5; the match to TRBD1 covers 9 bases. The V gene end was trimmed by 6 bases and the J gene end by 11 bases; junction bases not matched to a gene: 16. This CDR3 comprises 15 residues. DNA for the CDR3: TGTGCCAGCAGAGCTAAAACAGGGGGCGCGGAAGAGCAGTACTTC. Translating gives CASRAKTGGAEEQYF.

This clonotype has more than one count but fewer than ten. The rearrangement uses TRBV7-2 and TRBJ2-5, with TRBD2 matching over 8 bases. The better agreement between TRBJ2-7 and the DNA end casts doubt on the J call. CDR3 length: 14 amino acids. Germline CDR1 is SGHTA and CDR2 is FQGNSA. CDR3 in amino acids: CASSVGLGYYEQYF. The CDR3 region has the DNA TGTGCCAGCAGCGTGGGACTAGGGTACTACGAGCAGTACTTC.

This clonotype has just one count. CDR3 sequence (DNA): TGTGCCAGCAGCTCGCAGCAGGGAACAGATACGCAGTATTTT. Protein sequence: CASSSQQGTDTQYF. The J gene is TRBJ2-3, the V gene TRBV7-2, with D perhaps matching TRBD1 (5 bases). The germline V gene has CDR1 SGHTA and CDR2 FQGNSA. V lost 4 bases, J lost 3 bases, and 11 bases lay in between. This CDR3 has 14 residues.

This clonotype has a handful of counts. The V gene is TRBV7-8, the J gene TRBJ2-7; no firm D call. Germline-derived CDR1 and CDR2 are SGHVS and FQNEAQ. This CDR3 is built from 13 residues. V gave up 5 bases and J gave up 3 bases, with 11 bases separating them. CDR3 coding DNA: TGTGCCAGCAGCATTGGACCGAACTACGAGCAGTACTTC. Its protein is CASSIGPNYEQYF.

The chain couples TRBV29-1 to TRBJ1-1; D is unclear. Germline V gene lookup returns CDR1 SQVTM and CDR2 ANQGSEA. The V end was cut by 0 bases, the J end by 0 bases, with 5 bases between. This CDR3 is built from 13 residues. This CDR3 is CSVEDTVNTEAFF. CDR3 DNA sequence: TGCAGCGTTGAAGACACAGTGAACACTGAAGCTTTCTTT.

This clonotype was seen a handful of times. The CDR3 DNA reads TGCAGCGTTGTTTTGACGAGTAGCGGGAGGGAGAATGAGCAGTTCTTC. This codes for CSVVLTSSGRENEQFF. V usage is TRBV29-1 and J usage is TRBJ2-1; TRBD2 aligns across 11 bases. Germline loops: CDR1 SQVTM, CDR2 ANQGSEA. This CDR3 has 16 amino acids. V gave up 4 bases and J gave up 7 bases; unmatched junction bases: 12.

This clonotype was picked up a small number of times. The junction and the germline gene differ at one end; a read error may be behind it. The rearrangement links TRBV29-1 to TRBJ2-5; 10 nucleotides align to TRBD2. The CDR3 loop spans 16 amino acids. Germline CDR1 SQVTM, CDR2 ANQGSEA. CDR3 bases: TGCAGCGTTGAAGACCCGACTAGCGGGCCCCAAGGGACCCAGTACTTC. Encoded protein: CSVEDPTSGPQGTQYF.

This CDR3 reads CASTSGLDEQFF. As DNA, the CDR3 is TGTGCCAGCACCTCTGGTTTGGATGAGCAGTTCTTC. The chain uses TRBV6-1 and TRBJ2-1; D is uncertain. The CDR3 consists of 12 residues. Trimming took 7 bases from V and 8 from J, leaving 12 bases between them. Germline loops: CDR1 MNHNS, CDR2 SASEGT.

The rearrangement joins TRBV27 to TRBJ2-5; 9 bases are shared with TRBD1. TRBJ2-1 explains the end of the DNA better; the J call may be wrong. Germline V gene data show CDR1 as MNHEY and CDR2 as SMNVEV (reference sequence). The CDR3 consists of 14 residues. CDR3 in amino acids: CASSRTGVPNEQFF. CDR3 sequence (DNA): TGTGCCAGCAGTCGGACAGGGGTCCCTAATGAGCAGTTCTTC.

The chain has TRBV9 and TRBJ2-1, with 10 nucleotides matching TRBD2. The end of the DNA aligns better with TRBJ2-5, so the J call may be wrong. The CDR3 is 15 amino acids. CDR1 and CDR2 from the germline V gene are SGDLS and YYNGEE. The CDR3 reads CASSPLSSGGGTQYF. In DNA form, the CDR3 reads TGTGCCAGCAGCCCCCTTTCTAGCGGGGGTGGGACCCAGTACTTC.

The chain joins TRBV5-1 to TRBJ2-2, with D perhaps TRBD1 (6 bases). V was trimmed by 3 bases and J by 1 base, leaving 22 bases between them. The germline V gene has CDR1 SGHRS and CDR2 YFSETQ. The CDR3 extends over 19 amino acids. The CDR3 is CASSSDFYGWTENTGELFF. CDR3 nucleotide sequence: TGCGCCAGCAGCTCGGACTTCTATGGCTGGACAGAGAACACCGGGGAGCTGTTTTTT.

The chain has TRBV3-1 and TRBJ1-4, with D perhaps matching TRBD1 (5 bases). Trimming cost V 1 base and J 6 bases, with 18 bases left between them. This CDR3 has 17 residues. Germline V gene data show CDR1 as LGHDT and CDR2 as YNNKEL (reference sequence). CDR3 amino acids: CASSQVTAGGVDEKLFF. In DNA form, the CDR3 reads TGTGCCAGCAGCCAAGTTACCGCGGGGGGAGTAGATGAAAAACTGTTTTTT. Variable domain in full (rest from reference TRBV3-1 and TRBJ1-4): DTAVSQTPKYLVTQMGNDKSIKCEQNLGHDTMYWYKQDSKKFLKIMFSYNNKELIINETVPNRFSPKSPDKAHLNLHINSLELGDSAVYFCASSQVTAGGVDEKLFFGSGTQLSVL.

The CDR3 nucleotides read TGCAGCGTCATCACCGGGACTAGGGGGGCCTACGAGCAGTACTTC. This codes for CSVITGTRGAYEQYF. J is TRBJ2-7 and V is TRBV29-1; 8 bases fit TRBD2. Germline values: CDR1 SQVTM, CDR2 ANQGSEA. V dropped 6 bases and J dropped 2; count of bases not matched to a gene: 12. The CDR3 consists of 15 residues.

The CDR3 DNA follows: TGTGCCAGTAGTATTGGGAACGCCTACAATGAGCAGTTCTTC. Its protein is CASSIGNAYNEQFF. V and J are TRBV19 and TRBJ2-1; D call uncertain. Trimming took 3 bases from V and 2 from J, leaving 8 bases between them. Germline V lookup: CDR1 LNHDA, CDR2 SQIVND (reference sequence). This CDR3 contains 14 residues.

The rearrangement joins TRBV7-2 to TRBJ1-1; D unresolved. CDR3 length equals 15 residues. Germline CDR1 and CDR2: SGHTA and FQGNSA. V dropped 1 base and J dropped 1 base, with 10 bases sitting between them. CDR3 DNA: TGTGCCAGCAGCTTAGGAGTAAAGCCGAACACTGAAGCTTTCTTT. It is translated as CASSLGVKPNTEAFF.

This clonotype was found many times. The chain links TRBV29-1 to TRBJ2-7; 7 nucleotides agree with TRBD1. CDR3 length equals 11 residues. Germline V lookup: CDR1 SQVTM, CDR2 ANQGSEA. J gave up 4 bases and V 4 bases, and 1 base lay outside the gene matches. The CDR3 here is CSVGDSYEQYF. CDR3 nucleotide sequence: TGCAGCGTTGGGGACAGTTACGAGCAGTACTTC.

This chain uses TRBV7-9 with TRBJ2-5; D assignment may be TRBD1 or TRBD2 (5 bases each). Germline lookup yields CDR1 SEHNR and CDR2 FQNEAQ (reference sequence). This CDR3 is built from 16 residues. V dropped 3 bases and J dropped 0 bases, with 14 bases sitting between them. The CDR3 is CASSFPGRRNQETQYF. The DNA of the CDR3 is TGTGCCAGCAGCTTCCCGGGACGGCGAAACCAAGAGACCCAGTACTTC.

This clonotype was counted a few times. The V call is TRBV7-2, the J call TRBJ2-7; weak D call: TRBD2 (5 bases). CDR3 length equals 15 residues. Germline CDR1 is SGHTA and CDR2 is FQGNSA. Between the trimmed V and J ends, which lost 5 bases and 3 bases, there was a span of 17 bases. CDR3 in DNA: TGTGCCAGCAGCCTCCAGTCCACTGGGAGCTACGAGCAGTACTTC. As protein: CASSLQSTGSYEQYF.